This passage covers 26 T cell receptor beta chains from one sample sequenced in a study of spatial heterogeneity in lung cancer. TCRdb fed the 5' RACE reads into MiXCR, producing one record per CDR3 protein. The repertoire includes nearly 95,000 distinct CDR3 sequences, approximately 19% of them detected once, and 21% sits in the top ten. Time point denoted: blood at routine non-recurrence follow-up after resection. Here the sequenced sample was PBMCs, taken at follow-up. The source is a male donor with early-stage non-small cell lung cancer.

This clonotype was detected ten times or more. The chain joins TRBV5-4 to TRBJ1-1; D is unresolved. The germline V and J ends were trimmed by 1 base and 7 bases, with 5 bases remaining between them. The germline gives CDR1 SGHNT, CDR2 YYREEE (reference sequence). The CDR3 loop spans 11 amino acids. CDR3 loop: CASSLSGEAFF. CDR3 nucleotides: TGTGCCAGCAGCTTGAGTGGTGAAGCTTTCTTT.

CDR3 residues: CASSEVLGAGNTEAFF. The CDR3 DNA reads as TGTGCCAGCAGTGAAGTCCTGGGCGCAGGCAACACTGAAGCTTTCTTT. V gene TRBV6-1 combines with J gene TRBJ1-1; the D is unclear. V lost 1 base and J lost 2, with 14 bases in between. CDR1 MNHNS and CDR2 SASEGT come from the germline V gene. The length of the CDR3 is 16 residues.

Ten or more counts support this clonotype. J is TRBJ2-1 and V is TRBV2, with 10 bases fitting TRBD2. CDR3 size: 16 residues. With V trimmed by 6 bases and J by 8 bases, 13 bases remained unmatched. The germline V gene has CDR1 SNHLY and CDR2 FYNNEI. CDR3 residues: CASRRLASGSGDEQFF. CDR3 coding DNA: TGTGCCAGCAGACGCCTAGCTAGCGGGAGTGGAGATGAGCAGTTCTTC.

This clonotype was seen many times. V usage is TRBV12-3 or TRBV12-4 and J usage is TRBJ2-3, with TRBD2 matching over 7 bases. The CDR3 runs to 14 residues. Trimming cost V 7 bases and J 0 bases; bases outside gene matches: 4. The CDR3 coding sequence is TGTGCCAGCACCCGTAGCGGGAGCACAGATACGCAGTATTTT. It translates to CASTRSGSTDTQYF.

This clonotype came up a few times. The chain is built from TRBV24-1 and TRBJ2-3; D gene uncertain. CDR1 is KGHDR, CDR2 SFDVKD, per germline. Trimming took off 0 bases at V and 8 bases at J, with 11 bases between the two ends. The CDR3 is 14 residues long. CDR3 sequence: CATSDLRASGTQYF. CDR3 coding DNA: TGTGCCACCAGTGATTTGCGGGCTTCAGGTACGCAGTATTTT.

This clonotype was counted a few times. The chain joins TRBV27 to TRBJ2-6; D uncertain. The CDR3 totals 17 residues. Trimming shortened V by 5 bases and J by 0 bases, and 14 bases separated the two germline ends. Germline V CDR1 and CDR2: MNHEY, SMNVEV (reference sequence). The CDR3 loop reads CASSNGPAPSGANVLTF. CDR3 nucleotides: TGTGCCAGCAGTAACGGACCGGCACCCTCTGGGGCCAACGTCCTGACTTTC.

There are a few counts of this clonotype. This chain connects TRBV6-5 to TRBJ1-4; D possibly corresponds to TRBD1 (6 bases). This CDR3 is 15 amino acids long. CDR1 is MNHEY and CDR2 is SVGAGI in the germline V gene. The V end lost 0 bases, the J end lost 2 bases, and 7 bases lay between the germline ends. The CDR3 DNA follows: TGTGCCAGCAGTTACTCACAGGGTACTAATGAAAAACTGTTTTTT. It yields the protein CASSYSQGTNEKLFF.

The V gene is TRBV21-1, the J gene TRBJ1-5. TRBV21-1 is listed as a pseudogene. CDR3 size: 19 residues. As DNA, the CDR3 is TGTGCCAGCAGCCCCCGGACCAACCTCCCCCGGAGAAGCAATCAGCCCCAGCATTTT. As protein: CASSPRTNLPRRSNQPQHF.

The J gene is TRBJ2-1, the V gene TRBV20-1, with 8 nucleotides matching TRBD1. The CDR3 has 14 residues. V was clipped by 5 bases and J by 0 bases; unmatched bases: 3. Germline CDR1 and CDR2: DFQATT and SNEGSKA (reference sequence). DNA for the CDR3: TGCAGTGCTCGACAGGGGAGCTCCTACAATGAGCAGTTCTTC. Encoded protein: CSARQGSSYNEQFF.

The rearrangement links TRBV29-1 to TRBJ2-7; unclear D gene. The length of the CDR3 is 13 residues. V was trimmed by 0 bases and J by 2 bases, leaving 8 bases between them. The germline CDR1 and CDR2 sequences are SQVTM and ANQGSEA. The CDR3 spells CSVEDDTPYEQYF. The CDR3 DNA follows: TGCAGCGTTGAAGACGATACGCCCTACGAGCAGTACTTC.

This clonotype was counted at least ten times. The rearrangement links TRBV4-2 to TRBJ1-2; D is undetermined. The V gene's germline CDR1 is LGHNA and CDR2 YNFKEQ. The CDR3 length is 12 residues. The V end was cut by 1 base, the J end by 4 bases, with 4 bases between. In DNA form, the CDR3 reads TGTGCCAGCAGCCAAGCGACCTATGGCTACACCTTC. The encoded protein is CASSQATYGYTF.

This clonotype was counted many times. CDR3 sequence reads: CATSRAGTAQYEQYF. The CDR3, as DNA: TGTGCCACCAGCAGGGCCGGGACAGCTCAATACGAGCAGTACTTC. The V and J genes are TRBV15 and TRBJ2-7, with TRBD1 matching 7 bases. The CDR3 is 15 amino acids. V lost 3 bases and J lost 4; bases outside the gene matches: 9. Germline CDR1 and CDR2: LNHNV and YYDKDF (reference sequence).

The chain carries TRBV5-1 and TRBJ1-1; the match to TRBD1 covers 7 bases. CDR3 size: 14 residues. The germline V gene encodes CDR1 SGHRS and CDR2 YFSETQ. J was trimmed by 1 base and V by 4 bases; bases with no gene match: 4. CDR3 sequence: CASSEGAQNTEAFF. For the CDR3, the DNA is TGCGCCAGCAGCGAGGGGGCGCAGAACACTGAAGCTTTCTTT. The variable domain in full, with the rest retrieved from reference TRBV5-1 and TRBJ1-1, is KAGVTQTPRYLIKTRGQQVTLSCSPISGHRSVSWYQQTPGQGLQFLFEYFSETQRNKGNFPGRFSGRQFSNSRSEMNVSTLELGDSALYLCASSEGAQNTEAFFGQGTRLTVV.

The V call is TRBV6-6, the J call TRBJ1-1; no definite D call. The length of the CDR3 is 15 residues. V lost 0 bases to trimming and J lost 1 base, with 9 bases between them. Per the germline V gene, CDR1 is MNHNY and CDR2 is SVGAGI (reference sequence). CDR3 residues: CASSYSTRENTEAFF. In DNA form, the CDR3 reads TGTGCCAGCAGTTACTCGACTCGGGAGAACACTGAAGCTTTCTTT.

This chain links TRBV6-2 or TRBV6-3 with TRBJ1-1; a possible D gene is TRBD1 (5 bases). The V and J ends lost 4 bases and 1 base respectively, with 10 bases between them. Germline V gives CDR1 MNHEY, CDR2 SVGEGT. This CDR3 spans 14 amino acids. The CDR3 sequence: CASSWGRTNTEAFF. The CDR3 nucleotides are TGTGCCAGCAGTTGGGGACGGACGAACACTGAAGCTTTCTTT.

The CDR3 DNA reads as TGTGCCAGCAGCCCCAAGACTACCAACACCGGGGAGCTGTTTTTT. Translating gives CASSPKTTNTGELFF. The J gene is TRBJ2-2, the V gene TRBV3-1; D perhaps matches TRBD2 (5 bases). Germline V gives CDR1 LGHDT, CDR2 YNNKEL (reference sequence). The CDR3 totals 15 residues. The V end lost 4 bases, the J end lost 2 bases, and 11 bases lay between the germline ends.

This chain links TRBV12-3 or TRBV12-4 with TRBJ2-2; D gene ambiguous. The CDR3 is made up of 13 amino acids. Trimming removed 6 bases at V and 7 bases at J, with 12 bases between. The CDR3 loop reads CASSKIRVGELFF. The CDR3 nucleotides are TGTGCCAGCAGCAAAATAAGGGTCGGGGAGCTGTTTTTT.

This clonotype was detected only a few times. CDR3 amino acids: CASSLTAANEKLFF. The CDR3 region has the DNA TGTGCCAGCAGCCTAACGGCGGCTAATGAAAAACTGTTTTTT. The chain couples TRBV7-2 to TRBJ1-4; D is uncertain. The CDR3 spans 14 residues. Germline V CDR1 and CDR2: SGHTA, FQGNSA. V lost 5 bases and J 3 bases, leaving 10 bases between the germline ends. Complete variable domain (other parts from reference TRBV7-2 and TRBJ1-4): GAGVSQSPSNKVTEKGKDVELRCDPISGHTALYWYRQSLGQGLEFLIYFQGNSAPDKSGLPSDRFSAERTGGSVSTLTIQRTQQEDSAVYLCASSLTAANEKLFFGSGTQLSVL.

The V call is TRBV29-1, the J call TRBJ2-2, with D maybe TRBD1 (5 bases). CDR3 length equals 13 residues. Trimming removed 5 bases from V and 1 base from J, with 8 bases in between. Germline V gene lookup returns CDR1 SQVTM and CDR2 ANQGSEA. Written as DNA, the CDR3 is TGCAGCGTTCCAGGGTTGAACACCGGGGAGCTGTTTTTT. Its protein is CSVPGLNTGELFF.

In DNA form, the CDR3 reads TGTGCCAGCAGTCGATGGACAGGAGGCTGGACTGAAAAACTGTTTTTT. Translating it yields CASSRWTGGWTEKLFF. This chain uses TRBV3-1 with TRBJ1-4, with 7 bases aligning to TRBD1. The ends lost 6 bases at V and 7 bases at J; junction bases unmatched: 14. This CDR3 is built from 16 residues. CDR1 and CDR2 from the germline V gene are LGHDT and YNNKEL (reference sequence).

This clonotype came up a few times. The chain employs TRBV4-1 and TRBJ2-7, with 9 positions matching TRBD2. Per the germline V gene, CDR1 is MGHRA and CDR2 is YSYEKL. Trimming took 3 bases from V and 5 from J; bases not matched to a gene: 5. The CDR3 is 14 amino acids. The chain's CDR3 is CASSHRGLAHEQYF. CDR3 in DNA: TGCGCCAGCAGCCATCGTGGACTAGCGCACGAGCAGTACTTC.

CDR3 nucleotides: TGCAGCGTTGAAGAGTCCCTCCAGACCCAGTACTTC. This encodes CSVEESLQTQYF. J is TRBJ2-5 and V is TRBV29-1; D is uncertain. CDR1 and CDR2 from the germline V gene are SQVTM and ANQGSEA. The CDR3 totals 12 residues. V was trimmed by 0 bases and J by 6 bases, leaving 8 bases between them.

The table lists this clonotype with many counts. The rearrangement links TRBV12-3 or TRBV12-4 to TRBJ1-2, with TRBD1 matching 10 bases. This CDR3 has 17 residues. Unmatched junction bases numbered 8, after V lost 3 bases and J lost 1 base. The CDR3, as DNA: TGTGCCAGCAGTTTGCGACAGGGGGCGAATAGTAACTATGGCTACACCTTC. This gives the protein CASSLRQGANSNYGYTF.

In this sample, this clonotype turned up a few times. The CDR3 DNA reads as TGTGCCAGCAGTCCGGGTCTCGGAGGCTACACCTTC. This codes for CASSPGLGGYTF. The V call is TRBV2, the J call TRBJ1-2; no firm D call. Trimming pared 5 bases from V and 8 bases from J, leaving 12 bases between. CDR1 SNHLY and CDR2 FYNNEI come from the germline V gene. The CDR3 has 12 amino acids.

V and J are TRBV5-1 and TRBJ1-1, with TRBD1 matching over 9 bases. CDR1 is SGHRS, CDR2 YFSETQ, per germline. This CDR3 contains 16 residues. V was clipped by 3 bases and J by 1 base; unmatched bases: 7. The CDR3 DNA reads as TGCGCCAGCAGCTCCCGGACAGGGGACAGGAACACTGAAGCTTTCTTT. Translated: CASSSRTGDRNTEAFF.

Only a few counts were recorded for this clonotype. The CDR3 sequence is CASSLVPGVGNQPQHF. Here the CDR3 DNA reads TGTGCCAGCAGCTTAGTCCCGGGAGTCGGCAATCAGCCCCAGCATTTT. This chain joins TRBV7-6 and TRBJ1-5; D remains ambiguous. Germline-derived CDR1 and CDR2 are SGHVS and FNYEAQ. The CDR3 loop spans 16 amino acids. With 1 base removed from V and 2 bases from J, the gap between germline ends came to 12 bases.